This is a list of T cell receptor beta chains from one sample in a study of response to subunit inactivated influenza vaccine. TCRdb reanalysed the RT-PCR reads using MiXCR and keeps one entry per CDR3 protein. Here the sample spans approximately 700,000 distinct CDR3 sequences, approximately 15% being singletons. Sequencing used PBMCs from blood, obtained roughly 2 weeks before vaccination. Every receptor here comes from a man between 50 and 59 years old who received an inactivated influenza vaccine. Each CDR3 is given with its conserved first and last residue. D genes are given only for firm matches. Clone size is stated in some rows and not others, as once, few, many or a class when expanded.

TRBV4-1	TRBD1	few	TRBJ2-5	TGCGCCAGCAGCCAAGAAGAAACAGGGGACGAGACCCAGTACTTC	CASSQEETGDETQYF
TRBV3-1	-	-	TRBJ1-2	TGTGCCAGCAGCCAAGATGTAAAGGGAGGCTACACCTTC	CASSQDVKGGYTF
TRBV4-1	-	-	TRBJ1-3	TGCGCCAGCAGCCAGAAGATATCAGGCTCTGGAAACACCATATATTTT	CASSQKISGSGNTIYF
TRBV10-3	-	-	TRBJ2-5	TGTGCCATCAGCTTCAGTGGAGGGGATGAGACCCAGTACTTC	CAISFSGGDETQYF
TRBV7-2	TRBD1	-	TRBJ1-2	TGTGCCAGCAGCTTAGGATGGGACAGAACTAACTATGGCTACACCTTC	CASSLGWDRTNYGYTF
TRBV6-1	-	many	TRBJ2-2	TGTGCCAGCTATCTCCCCACAGGGACGAACACCGGGGAGCTGTTTTTT	CASYLPTGTNTGELFF
TRBV2	-	-	TRBJ2-1	TGTGCCAGCACCCTCGGGACTCTGGACAATGAGCAGTTCTTC	CASTLGTLDNEQFF
TRBV7-2	-	-	TRBJ2-3	TGTGCCAGCAGCCCTGACGGGCTCGGCACAGATACGCAGTATTTT	CASSPDGLGTDTQYF
TRBV7-2	-	-	TRBJ2-1	TGTGCCAGCAGCCCTACGTCCTACAATGAGCAGTTCTTC	CASSPTSYNEQFF
TRBV7-9	TRBD1	many	TRBJ1-3	TGTGCCAGCAGCCCCGGGACAGGGGGTCCCTCTGGAAACACCATATATTTT	CASSPGTGGPSGNTIYF
TRBV4-1	TRBD2	-	TRBJ2-1	TGCGCCAGCAGCAGCACTAGCGGGGGGAACAATGAGCAGTTCTTC	CASSSTSGGNNEQFF
TRBV20-1	-	few	TRBJ1-4	TGCAGTGCCCGAGGGCGGGAAAAACTGTTTTTT	CSARGREKLFF
TRBV15	TRBD2	-	TRBJ2-1	TGTGCCACCAGCCCCCGGTCGGGACTAGCGGGAGGGCATGAGCAGTTCTTC	CATSPRSGLAGGHEQFF
TRBV28	-	few	TRBJ2-7	TGTGCCAGCACAACGGCCCTGCGGGGCTACGAGCAGTACTTC	CASTTALRGYEQYF
TRBV6-5	-	few	TRBJ1-3	TGTGCCAGCAGTTATGGTCCTCGATCTGGAAACACCATATATTTT	CASSYGPRSGNTIYF
TRBV30	-	many	TRBJ1-6	TGTGCCTGGAGTTCCGGACAAAATTCACCCCTCCACTTT	CAWSSGQNSPLHF
TRBV7-9	-	few	TRBJ1-5	TGTGCCAGCAGCTTAGGGGGGGCAGATGGGTATAATCAGCCCCAGCATTTT	CASSLGGADGYNQPQHF
TRBV5-5	-	-	TRBJ2-7	TGTGCCAGCAGCTTGGATATTAGAGCCTTGTACGAGCAGTACTTC	CASSLDIRALYEQYF
TRBV29-1	-	few	TRBJ2-1	TGCAGCGTTGTCGACGGTAGGTTTGAGCAGTTCTTC	CSVVDGRFEQFF
TRBV28	-	many	TRBJ2-2	TGTGCCAGCAGTTTAGGGCAGGGGGGGAACACCGGGGAGCTGTTTTTT	CASSLGQGGNTGELFF